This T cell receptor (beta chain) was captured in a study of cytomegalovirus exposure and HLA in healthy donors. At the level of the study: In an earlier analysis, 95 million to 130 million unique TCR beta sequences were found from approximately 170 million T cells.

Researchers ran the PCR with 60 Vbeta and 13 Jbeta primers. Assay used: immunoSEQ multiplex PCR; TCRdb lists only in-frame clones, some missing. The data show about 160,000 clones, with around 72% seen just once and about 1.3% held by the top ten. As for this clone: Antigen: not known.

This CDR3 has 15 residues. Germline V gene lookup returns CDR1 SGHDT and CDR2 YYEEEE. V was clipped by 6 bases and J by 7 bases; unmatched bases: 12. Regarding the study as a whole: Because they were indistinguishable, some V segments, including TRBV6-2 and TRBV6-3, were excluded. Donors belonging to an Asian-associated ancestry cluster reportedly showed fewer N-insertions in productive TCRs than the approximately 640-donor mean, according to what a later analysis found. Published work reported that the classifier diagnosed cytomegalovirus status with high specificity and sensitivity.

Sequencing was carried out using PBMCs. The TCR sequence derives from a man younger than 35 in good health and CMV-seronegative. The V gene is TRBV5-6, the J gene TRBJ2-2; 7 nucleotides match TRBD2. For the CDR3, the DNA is TGTGCCAGCAACCCCGGGGGGACTTTCGACGGGGAGCTGTTTTTT. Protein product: CASNPGGTFDGELFF.